The source of this T cell receptor beta chain is a study of coeliac disease. Cells were frozen in aliquots of 500,000, and one aliquot per fraction was sequenced. Clones were read by immunoSEQ multiplex PCR, and TCRdb kept only the in-frame ones, dropping some. The sample shows over 3,500 clones, about three fifths of them seen only once. The germline V and J ends were trimmed by 2 bases and 0 bases, with 9 bases remaining between them. The CDR3 is 14 residues long. Per germline, CDR1 GTSNPN and CDR2 SVGIG (reference sequence). Material: intraepithelial lymphocytes from the gut. The chain is built from TRBV30 and TRBJ2-3; perhaps TRBD1 as D (5 bases). The sequence was obtained from a human donor with active celiac disease. CDR3 region: CAWSQGSSTDTQYF. As DNA, the CDR3 is TGTGCCTGGAGTCAGGGTTCTAGCACAGATACGCAGTATTTT. The whole variable domain, remainder taken from reference TRBV30 and TRBJ2-3, is SQTIHQWPATLVQPVGSPLSLECTVEGTSNPNLYWYRQAAGRGLQLLFYSVGIGQISSEVPQNLSASRPQDRQFILSSKKLLLSDSGFYLCAWSQGSSTDTQYFGPGTRLTVL.